This T cell receptor (beta chain) was retrieved from a study of cytomegalovirus exposure and HLA in healthy donors. Study-wide context: Within an early data release were about 85 million unique TCRs drawn from HLA-typed donors. Findings and limits, study-wide: Earlier analysis yielded a pattern in which most TCR beta V segments were productive about 90% or about 30% of the time. It was 150 or so TCR beta chains that were listed as cytomegalovirus-associated. The classifier reportedly diagnosed cytomegalovirus status with high sensitivity and specificity.

The CDR3 covers 14 residues. Germline trimming cut 5 bases from V and 6 bases from J; bases unmatched to any gene: 5. In germline, CDR1 is KGHSH, CDR2 LQKENI. Comments on this clone: Its matching antigen is unknown.

The primer mix had 60 Vbeta and 13 Jbeta primers. Method: immunoSEQ multiplex PCR; TCRdb's copy keeps in-frame clones and lacks some. The sample holds 85,000 to 100,000 clones, 64% seen once. V gene TRBV18 combines with J gene TRBJ2-1, with 9 bases fitting TRBD1. The TCR originated in a human donor in good health. The sample comprised PBMCs. The CDR3 region is CASSTGQGGNEQFF. CDR3 DNA sequence: TGTGCCAGCTCAACGGGACAGGGTGGCAATGAGCAGTTCTTC. The variable domain in full, with the rest retrieved from reference TRBV18 and TRBJ2-1, is NAGVMQNPRHLVRRRGQEARLRCSPMKGHSHVYWYRQLPEEGLKFMVYLQKENIIDESGMPKERFSAEFPKEGPSILRIQQVVRGDSAAYFCASSTGQGGNEQFFGPGTRLTVL.